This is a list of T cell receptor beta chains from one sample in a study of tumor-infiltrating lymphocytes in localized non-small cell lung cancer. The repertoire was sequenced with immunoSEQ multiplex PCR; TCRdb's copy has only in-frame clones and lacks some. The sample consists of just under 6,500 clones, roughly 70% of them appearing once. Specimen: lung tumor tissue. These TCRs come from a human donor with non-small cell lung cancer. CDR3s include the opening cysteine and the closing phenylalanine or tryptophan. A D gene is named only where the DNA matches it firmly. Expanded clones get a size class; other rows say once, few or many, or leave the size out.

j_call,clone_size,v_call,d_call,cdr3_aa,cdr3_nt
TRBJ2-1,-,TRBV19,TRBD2,CASSRWGLVADNEQFF,TGTGCCAGTAGTAGATGGGGACTAGTTGCTGACAATGAGCAGTTCTTC
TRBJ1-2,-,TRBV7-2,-,CASSSRGGIDYGYTF,TGTGCCAGCAGCTCCCGTGGGGGTATAGACTATGGCTACACCTTC
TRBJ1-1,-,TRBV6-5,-,CASSSKAEAFF,TGTGCCAGCAGTTCGAAGGCTGAAGCTTTCTTT
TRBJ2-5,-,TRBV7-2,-,CASSVQGYETQYF,TGTGCCAGCAGCGTACAGGGTTATGAGACCCAGTACTTC
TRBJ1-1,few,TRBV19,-,CASSHRDPTEAFF,TGTGCCAGTAGTCACCGGGACCCAACTGAAGCTTTCTTT
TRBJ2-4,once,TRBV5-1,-,CASSLAGVENIQYF,TGCGCCAGCAGCTTGGCGGGGGTCGAAAACATTCAGTACTTC
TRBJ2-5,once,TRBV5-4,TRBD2,CASSSRGGETQYF,TGTGCCAGCAGCTCACGGGGAGGGGAGACCCAGTACTTC
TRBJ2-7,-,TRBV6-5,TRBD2,CASSLSPGGYEQYF,TGTGCCAGCAGCCTTTCCCCGGGGGGCTACGAGCAGTACTTC
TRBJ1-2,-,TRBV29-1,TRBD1,CSGYVTGTGDYGYTF,TGCAGCGGCTATGTGACCGGGACAGGAGACTATGGCTACACCTTC
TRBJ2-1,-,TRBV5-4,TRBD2,CASSPELAGTYNEQFF,TGTGCCAGCAGCCCGGAACTAGCGGGGACCTACAATGAGCAGTTCTTC
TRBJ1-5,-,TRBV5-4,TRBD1,CASSFTAGTGRFNQPQHF,TGTGCCAGCAGCTTTACCGCCGGGACAGGGCGTTTTAATCAGCCCCAGCATTTT
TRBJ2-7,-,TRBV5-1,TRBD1,CASKGQGSSYEQYF,TGCGCCAGCAAGGGACAGGGAAGCTCCTACGAGCAGTACTTC
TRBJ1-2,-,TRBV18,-,CASSPSGQAYGYTF,TGTGCCAGCTCACCATCCGGACAAGCCTATGGCTACACCTTC
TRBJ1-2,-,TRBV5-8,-,CASSPGGYTNYGYTF,TGTGCCAGCAGCCCTGGTGGCTATACAAACTATGGCTACACCTTC
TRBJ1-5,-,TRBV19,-,CASADSFNQPQHF,TGTGCCAGTGCGGACAGCTTCAATCAGCCCCAGCATTTT
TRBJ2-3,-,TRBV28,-,CASSPPAATDTQYF,TGTGCCAGCAGTCCCCCTGCGGCCACAGATACGCAGTATTTT
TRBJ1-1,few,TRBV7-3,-,CASSFGGDTEAFF,TGTGCCAGCTCCTTTGGGGGAGACACTGAAGCTTTCTTT
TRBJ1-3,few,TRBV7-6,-,CASSLAGVTGNTIYF,TGTGCCAGCAGCTTAGCGGGGGTTACTGGAAACACCATATATTTT
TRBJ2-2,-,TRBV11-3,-,CASSSLGGGIGELFF,TGTGCCAGCTCATCTTTGGGTGGAGGGATCGGGGAGCTGTTTTTT
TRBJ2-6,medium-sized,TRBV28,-,CASRHLSVTVPPRSGANVLTF,TGTGCCAGCAGGCACTTAAGCGTAACGGTCCCGCCTCGTTCTGGGGCCAACGTCCTGACTTTC
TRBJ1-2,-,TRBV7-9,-,CASSLGMGTDYGHTF,TGTGCCAGCAGCTTAGGTATGGGGACGGACTATGGCCACACCTTC
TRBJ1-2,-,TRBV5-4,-,CASSWDRNSNYGYTF,TGTGCCAGCAGCTGGGATCGGAATAGTAACTATGGCTACACCTTC
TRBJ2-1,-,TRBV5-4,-,CASSAVGRGNEQFF,TGTGCCAGCAGCGCCGTGGGTCGAGGGAATGAGCAGTTCTTC
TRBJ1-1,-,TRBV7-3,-,CASSFAGDTEAFF,TGTGCCAGCAGCTTCGCGGGGGACACTGAAGCTTTCTTT
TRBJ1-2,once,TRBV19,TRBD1,CASSDPGQAFGYTF,TGTGCCAGTAGTGACCCGGGACAGGCTTTTGGCTACACCTTC
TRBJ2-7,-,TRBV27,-,CASSLSWFSSYEQYF,TGTGCCAGCAGTTTATCGTGGTTCAGCTCCTACGAGCAGTACTTC
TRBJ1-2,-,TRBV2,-,CASNPEGTYYTF,TGTGCCAGCAACCCGGAGGGGACTTACTACACCTTC
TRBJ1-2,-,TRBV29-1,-,CSVVYTVGRDGGYTF,TGCAGCGTTGTTTATACCGTTGGCAGGGATGGAGGCTACACCTTC
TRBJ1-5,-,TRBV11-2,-,CASSLGGYQPQHF,TGTGCCAGCAGCTTGGGGGGATATCAGCCCCAGCATTTT